This T cell receptor (beta chain) was sequenced during a study of T cell changes during pregnancy in multiple sclerosis. Sequencing used immunoSEQ multiplex PCR; TCRdb keeps in-frame clones, though not all of them. The table includes 44,000 or so clones, 88% detected once. Germline-derived CDR1 and CDR2 are SQVTM and ANQGSEA. This CDR3 region has 15 residues. The V end was cut by 1 base, the J end by 2 bases, with 14 bases between. The genes are TRBV29-1 and TRBJ2-5; weak D call: TRBD2 (5 bases). Sample: CD8+ T cells from peripheral blood mononuclear cells, taken after pregnancy. The receptor comes from a female donor in good health, enrolled as a control in a pregnancy study. The chain's CDR3 is CSVEVEGAAQETQYF. CDR3 nucleotides: TGCAGCGTTGAAGTAGAAGGAGCGGCACAAGAGACCCAGTACTTC.